The 6 T cell receptor beta chains given below trace back to one sample, sequenced in a study of cytomegalovirus exposure and HLA in healthy donors. Here immunoSEQ multiplex PCR was the method, and the copy in TCRdb shows in-frame clones only, minus some. The table lists approximately 120,000 clones, approximately 94% of them singletons. The sequenced sample was PBMCs. Receptors were obtained from a woman aged 18-29 years in good health and CMV-seronegative.

The genes are TRBV27 and TRBJ2-1, with unresolved D. Germline-derived CDR1 and CDR2 are MNHEY and SMNVEV (reference sequence). The CDR3 is 17 amino acids. Trimming left V 5 bases short and J 0 bases short, with 17 bases between. CDR3 sequence: CASSPLSPATSYNEQFF. The CDR3 nucleotides read TGTGCCAGCAGTCCCCTTAGCCCCGCCACCTCCTACAATGAGCAGTTCTTC.

V is TRBV18 and J is TRBJ2-5; a possible D gene is TRBD1 (7 bases). The CDR3 spans 16 residues. The V end lost 2 bases, the J end lost 2 bases, and 15 bases lay between the germline ends. CDR1 KGHSH and CDR2 LQKENI come from the germline V gene. The DNA of the CDR3 is TGTGCCAGCTCACCAGGGGCAGGGGGGCTTCAAGAGACCCAGTACTTC. As protein: CASSPGAGGLQETQYF. The complete variable domain, with remaining parts taken from reference TRBV18 and TRBJ2-5, reads NAGVMQNPRHLVRRRGQEARLRCSPMKGHSHVYWYRQLPEEGLKFMVYLQKENIIDESGMPKERFSAEFPKEGPSILRIQQVVRGDSAAYFCASSPGAGGLQETQYFGPGTRLLVL.

The gene calls are TRBV6-1 and TRBJ1-5; the match to TRBD1 covers 10 bases. Germline assignment: CDR1 MNHNS and CDR2 SASEGT. The CDR3 extends over 14 amino acids. J gave up 6 bases and V 8 bases, and 7 bases lay outside the gene matches. This chain's CDR3 is CASCPGTGAQPQHF. CDR3 DNA sequence: TGTGCCAGCTGTCCAGGGACAGGGGCTCAGCCCCAGCATTTT.

The V and J genes are TRBV27 and TRBJ2-1; 8 bases agree with TRBD1. The germline V gene has CDR1 MNHEY and CDR2 SMNVEV (reference sequence). The CDR3 has 17 amino acids. Trimming at V came to 0 bases and at J to 5 bases, leaving 9 bases not matched to a gene. The CDR3 region is CASSLSSFSDRDNEQFF. CDR3 coding DNA: TGTGCCAGCAGTTTATCCTCATTCTCGGACAGGGACAATGAGCAGTTCTTC.

The chain combines TRBV30 with TRBJ1-1, with TRBD1 identical over 8 bases. The length of the CDR3 is 13 residues. Per the germline V gene, CDR1 is GTSNPN and CDR2 is SVGIG (reference sequence). J gave up 5 bases and V 3 bases, and 5 bases lay outside the gene matches. In nucleotides, the CDR3 is TGTGCCTGGAGCAGGGGGCAGGGGACTGAAGCTTTCTTT. The encoded protein is CAWSRGQGTEAFF.

The V and J genes are TRBV30 and TRBJ1-3; D is undetermined. Looked up from germline, CDR1 is GTSNPN and CDR2 is SVGIG (reference sequence). The CDR3 loop spans 15 amino acids. V was shortened by 2 bases and J by 2 bases, with 13 bases between the two germline ends. The DNA of the CDR3 is TGTGCCTGGAGTTCCGAACAAAGCGCTGGAAACACCATATATTTT. Its protein is CAWSSEQSAGNTIYF.